These 8 T cell receptor beta chains share one sample of origin, sequenced in a study of control samples from healthy donors and cancer patients. Sequenced by immunoSEQ multiplex PCR; TCRdb stores in-frame clones only, minus some. This table holds roughly 150,000 clones, 93% found once. The sample taken for sequencing was blood. The receptors derive from a man between 50 and 59 years old in good health.

The chain uses TRBV24-1 and TRBJ2-1; D is undetermined. V was pared by 5 bases and J by 7 bases, with 8 bases between. This CDR3 contains 12 residues. Germline values: CDR1 KGHDR, CDR2 SFDVKD. The CDR3 sequence is CATSGVINEQFF. The DNA of the CDR3 is TGTGCCACCAGTGGCGTTATAAATGAGCAGTTCTTC.

This sequence joins TRBV2 and TRBJ2-2, with 8 bases fitting TRBD1. CDR3 length: 13 amino acids. V dropped 5 bases and J dropped 6; count of bases not matched to a gene: 2. CDR1 and CDR2 from the germline V gene are SNHLY and FYNNEI. CDR3 nucleotides: TGTGCCAGCAGTAACAGGGGGTCCGGGGAGCTGTTTTTT. The encoded protein is CASSNRGSGELFF.

This chain uses TRBV7-2 with TRBJ2-1, with D possibly being TRBD2 (6 bases). The CDR3 is made up of 13 amino acids. With 3 bases removed from V and 9 bases from J, the gap between germline ends came to 12 bases. Per germline, CDR1 SGHTA and CDR2 FQGNSA. CDR3 sequence: CASSLRPGVEQFF. As DNA, the CDR3 is TGTGCCAGCAGCTTGAGACCGGGAGTTGAGCAGTTCTTC.

The chain is built from TRBV7-9 and TRBJ2-2; possibly TRBD1 or TRBD2 for D (5 bases each). CDR3 length: 17 amino acids. Germline loops: CDR1 SEHNR, CDR2 FQNEAQ (reference sequence). V lost 5 bases and J lost 4, with 20 bases in between. The CDR3 is CASSPEGWGKTTGELFF. CDR3 DNA sequence: TGTGCCAGCAGCCCCGAAGGGTGGGGGAAAACCACCGGGGAGCTGTTTTTT.

The rearrangement links TRBV4-1 to TRBJ1-4, with D uncertain. The germline V gene encodes CDR1 MGHRA and CDR2 YSYEKL. Between the trimmed V and J ends, which lost 4 bases and 7 bases, there was a span of 16 bases. This CDR3 has 15 residues. CDR3 coding DNA: TGCGCCAGCAGCCCGGGCGTGAGGAACGGTGAAAAACTGTTTTTT. The encoded protein is CASSPGVRNGEKLFF.

This chain uses TRBV7-9 with TRBJ2-1, with D perhaps TRBD2 (8 bases). The CDR3 runs 16 residues. The V gene lost 2 bases and the J gene lost 5 bases, with 16 bases spanning the gap. Germline V gene lookup returns CDR1 SEHNR and CDR2 FQNEAQ (reference sequence). The CDR3 sequence is CASSLRGLAGNNEQFF. The CDR3 DNA reads TGTGCCAGCAGCTTAAGGGGGCTAGCGGGCAACAATGAGCAGTTCTTC.

The chain carries TRBV3-1 (or the pseudogene TRBV3-2) and TRBJ1-4; 10 positions agree with TRBD1. CDR1 is LGHDT, CDR2 YNNKEL, per germline (reference sequence). The CDR3 length is 15 residues. J was trimmed by 7 bases and V by 4 bases; bases with no gene match: 6. This CDR3 reads CASSRGGQGSEKLFF. The DNA for the CDR3 is TGTGCCAGCAGCCGTGGGGGACAGGGGAGTGAAAAACTGTTTTTT.

The CDR3 reads CASSLAGQGAYGYTF. In DNA form, the CDR3 reads TGTGCCAGCAGCTTAGCGGGACAGGGGGCGTATGGCTACACCTTC. The J gene is TRBJ1-2, the V gene TRBV11-2; 12 nucleotides agree with TRBD1. The CDR3 runs to 15 residues. The germline V gene has CDR1 SGHAT and CDR2 FQNNGV. V gave up 1 base and J gave up 5 bases; unmatched junction bases: 2.